This TCR beta chain is drawn from a study of blood T cell repertoires in COVID-19. Study-level information: Acute and convalescent COVID-19 samples came from the United States, Italy and Spain.

The CDR3 sequence is 13 residues long. Per germline, CDR1 MNHEY and CDR2 SVGAGI. V dropped 6 bases and J dropped 1 base, with 9 bases sitting between them. The data were produced by immunoSEQ multiplex PCR, yet TCRdb's version contains in-frame clones alone and is incomplete. The data contain approximately 120,000 clones, roughly 81% of them singletons. As regards this clone: Other DNA sequences in the sample encode the same CDR3.

The chain joins TRBV6-5 to TRBJ1-1; D perhaps matches TRBD1 (6 bases). This TCR was sampled from a human donor in a cohort sampled during active COVID-19. The sequenced material came from peripheral blood. The CDR3 DNA is TGTGCCAGCAGCCAGACAGGGAACACTGAAGCTTTCTTT. This encodes CASSQTGNTEAFF.